Below, one TCR beta chain is given with its context. Recruits, aged roughly 18 to 95 years, lived in 20 to 30 US areas. Each participant's cohort was designated according to participant-reported clinical history. Profiling relied on immunoSEQ multiplex PCR, and the TCRdb table lists in-frame clones only, not all of them. In the table there are some 300,000 clones, around nine tenths of which are singletons. This record belongs to a study of blood T cell repertoires in COVID-19. Study at large: The samples span acute and convalescent COVID-19 from the United States, Italy and Spain. T cells, B-cell-depleted T cells, or PBMCs provided the cDNA or gDNA that served as material.

V gave up 1 base and J gave up 4 bases; unmatched junction bases: 12. There are 17 residues in the CDR3. Germline V lookup: CDR1 LGHDT, CDR2 YNNKEL (reference sequence). The clonotype was recovered from a woman in her sixties or seventies in a cohort exposed to, infected with or recovered from COVID-19 (not recorded which). V usage is TRBV3-1 (or the pseudogene TRBV3-2) and J usage is TRBJ1-1; TRBD1 agrees at 7 bases. Sequencing was done on a sample of PBMCs or T cells enriched from blood (not recorded which). The CDR3 coding sequence is TGTGCCAGCAGCCAAGTAACAGGGGTTGAGGAGTCCACTGAAGCTTTCTTT. Residues: CASSQVTGVEESTEAFF.